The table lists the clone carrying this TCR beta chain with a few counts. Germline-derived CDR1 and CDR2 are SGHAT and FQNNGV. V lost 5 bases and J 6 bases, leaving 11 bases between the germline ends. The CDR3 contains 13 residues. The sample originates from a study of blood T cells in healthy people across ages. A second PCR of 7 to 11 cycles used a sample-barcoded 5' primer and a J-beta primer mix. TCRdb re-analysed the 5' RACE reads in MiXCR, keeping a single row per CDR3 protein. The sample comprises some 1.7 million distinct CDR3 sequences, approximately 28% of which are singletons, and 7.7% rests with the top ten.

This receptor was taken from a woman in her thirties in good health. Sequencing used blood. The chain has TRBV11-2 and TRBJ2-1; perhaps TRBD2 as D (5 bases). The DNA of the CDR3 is TGTGCCAGCAGCCTGGAGGTTGCCAATGAGCAGTTCTTC. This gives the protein CASSLEVANEQFF.